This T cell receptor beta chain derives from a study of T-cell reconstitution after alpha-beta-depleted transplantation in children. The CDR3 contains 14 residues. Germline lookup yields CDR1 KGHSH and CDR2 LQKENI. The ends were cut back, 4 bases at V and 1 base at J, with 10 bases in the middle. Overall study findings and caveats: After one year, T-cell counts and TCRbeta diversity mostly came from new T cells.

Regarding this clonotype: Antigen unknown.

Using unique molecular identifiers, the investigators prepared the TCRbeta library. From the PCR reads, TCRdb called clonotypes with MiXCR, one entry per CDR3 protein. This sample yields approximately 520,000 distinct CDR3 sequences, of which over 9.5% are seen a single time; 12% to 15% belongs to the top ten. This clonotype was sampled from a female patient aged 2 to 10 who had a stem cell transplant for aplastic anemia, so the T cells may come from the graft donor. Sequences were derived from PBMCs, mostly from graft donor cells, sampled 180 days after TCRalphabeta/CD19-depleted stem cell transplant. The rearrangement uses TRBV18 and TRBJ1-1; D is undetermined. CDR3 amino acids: CASSLSNGNTEAFF. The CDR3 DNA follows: TGTGCCAGCTCACTGTCCAATGGGAACACTGAAGCTTTCTTT.